The clone carrying this T cell receptor (beta chain) was detected only once. Germline loops: CDR1 KGHSH, CDR2 LQKENI. Trimming removed 2 bases from V and 3 bases from J; junction bases left unmatched: 3. The CDR3 is 14 residues long. This sample was included in a study of blood T cell repertoires in COVID-19. Repertoires were generated with immunoSEQ multiplex PCR, while TCRdb's copy carries only in-frame clones and drops some. The repertoire holds about 120,000 clones, with 87% as singletons. Sequenced sample: peripheral blood. The chain employs TRBV18 and TRBJ1-2; 7 bases are a match to TRBD1. The clonotype was recovered from a woman in her seventies with acute or convalescent COVID-19. CDR3 loop: CASSPNDRDYGYTF. Written as DNA, the CDR3 is TGTGCCAGCTCACCAAACGACAGGGACTATGGCTACACCTTC.